The TCR beta chain described here comes from a study of CD8 T cells in ankylosing spondylitis. Making the TCR beta libraries involved quantitative 5'-RACE with molecular barcodes. TCRdb redid the calling of the 5' RACE reads with MiXCR, one entry per CDR3 protein. The sample lists 200,000 to 300,000 distinct CDR3 sequences; approximately 7.6% were seen once. The V end lost 1 base, the J end lost 5 bases, and 9 bases lay between the germline ends. From germline, CDR1 is LNHDA and CDR2 SQIVND (reference sequence). This CDR3 contains 14 residues. Whole-study results and caveats: The authors reported significant enrichment of disease-linked clones in matched ankylosing spondylitis synovial fluid. Within ankylosing spondylitis blood, a TCR beta motif made up of several highly homologous variants appeared to be characteristic.

This clonotype has just a few counts. What it recognizes is unknown. The specimen was blood, either unsorted or a sorted T cell fraction (not recorded which). V gene TRBV19 combines with J gene TRBJ1-5; D might be TRBD1 (5 bases). The source of this sequence is a female donor with ankylosing spondylitis or in good health (not recorded which). The CDR3 nucleotides are TGTGCCAGTAGTATAGTGGGGCCCGATCAGCCCCAGCATTTT. Protein product: CASSIVGPDQPQHF.